This T cell receptor (beta chain) stems from a study of cytomegalovirus exposure and HLA in healthy donors. As concerns this clone: As yet, its antigen is unknown.

The PCR employed 60 Vbeta primers together with 13 Jbeta primers. The data were produced by immunoSEQ multiplex PCR, yet TCRdb's version contains in-frame clones alone and is incomplete. The table for this sample gives around 35,000 clones. Whole-study findings and limits: According to the study, 150 to 200 TCR beta chains were cytomegalovirus-associated.

The germline gives CDR1 SNHLY, CDR2 FYNNEI. Deletions cut 2 bases from V and 4 bases from J, with 11 bases between. This CDR3 has 14 residues. The sequence was obtained from a woman in her 40s in good health and CMV-seropositive. The sequenced sample consisted of PBMCs. V is TRBV2 and J is TRBJ1-2, with D possibly matching TRBD1 (5 bases). The CDR3 region is CASSETGGRYGYTF. As DNA, the CDR3 is TGTGCCAGCAGTGAAACGGGGGGTCGCTATGGCTACACCTTC. The full variable domain, rest sourced from reference TRBV2 and TRBJ1-2, is EPEVTQTPSHQVTQMGQEVILRCVPISNHLYFYWYRQILGQKVEFLVSFYNNEISEKSEIFDDQFSVERPDGSNFTLKIRSTKLEDSAMYFCASSETGGRYGYTFGSGTRLTVV.